Sequencing of this T cell receptor beta chain was carried out in a study of blood T cell repertoires in COVID-19. Trimming removed 1 base from V and 0 bases from J, with 10 bases in between. CDR1 is SGHNT and CDR2 is YENEEA in the germline V gene. The CDR3 length is 15 residues. Data came from immunoSEQ multiplex PCR; TCRdb stores just in-frame clones and leaves some out. The sample has under 300,000 clones; 88% are singletons. J is TRBJ2-7 and V is TRBV11-3; no clear D gene. The clonotype originates from a woman aged 40 to 55 who had recovered from COVID-19. Material for sequencing was peripheral blood. Here the CDR3 DNA reads TGTGCCAGCAGCTTAGGGCGGATTTACTCCTACGAGCAGTACTTC. Amino acids: CASSLGRIYSYEQYF.